This TCR beta chain was found in a study of blood T cells in healthy people across ages. This clonotype was detected a few times. Primers used in a second PCR of about 7 to 12 cycles were a sample-barcoded 5' primer and a J-beta primer mix. Each CDR3 protein is one row after TCRdb ran MiXCR on the 5' RACE reads. The sample yields some 670,000 distinct CDR3 sequences, around 52% seen once. V shed 3 bases and J shed 5 bases, with 17 bases lying between them. This CDR3 contains 15 residues. Germline V CDR1 and CDR2: MNHEY, SMNVEV (reference sequence). The chain combines TRBV27 with TRBJ2-7; perhaps TRBD2 as D (6 bases). This receptor was taken from an elderly woman in good health. The specimen sequenced was blood. CDR3 nucleotide sequence: TGTGCCAGCAGTTTTATTTCCCTAGCGAGGAACGAGCAGTACTTC. It translates to CASSFISLARNEQYF.